These 20 T cell receptor beta chains came from one sample sequenced in a study of T cells in Graves' hyperthyroidism and ophthalmopathy. From RNA transcripts, TCR beta CDR3 regions were amplified. First-round RT-PCR of the TCR CDR3 relied on the HTBI primer set. One entry per CDR3 protein, called by TCRdb with MiXCR from the multiplex PCR reads. The sample yields 300,000 to 500,000 distinct CDR3 sequences, under 15% seen once. Material for sequencing was blood. The receptors stem from a woman aged 25-40 years with Graves' hyperthyroidism.

Many counts were recorded for this clonotype. J is TRBJ2-7 and V is TRBV5-1; 7 bases are a match to TRBD2. The CDR3 has 13 residues. V dropped 6 bases and J dropped 5; count of bases not matched to a gene: 8. The V gene's germline CDR1 is SGHRS and CDR2 YFSETQ. The CDR3 protein is CASIVPREDEQYF. The CDR3, as DNA: TGCGCCAGCATCGTACCACGGGAGGACGAGCAGTACTTC.

The rearrangement uses TRBV28 and TRBJ1-6; 8 positions agree with TRBD1. CDR1 is MDHEN and CDR2 is SYDVKM in the germline V gene. Trimming removed 2 bases from V and 6 bases from J; junction bases left unmatched: 6. This CDR3 region has 16 residues. This CDR3 is CASSLPPDRGNSPLHF. The CDR3, as DNA: TGTGCCAGCAGTTTACCCCCCGACAGGGGTAATTCACCCCTCCACTTT.

This clonotype was observed many times. The chain is built from TRBV11-2 and TRBJ2-7, with D perhaps TRBD2 (5 bases). The CDR3 has 17 amino acids. The V gene's germline CDR1 is SGHAT and CDR2 FQNNGV. Deletions cut 1 base from V and 2 bases from J, with 18 bases between. The CDR3 sequence: CASSLVYGVRPPYEQYF. DNA for the CDR3: TGTGCCAGCAGCTTAGTTTACGGGGTTAGGCCACCCTACGAGCAGTACTTC. Complete variable domain (other parts from reference TRBV11-2 and TRBJ2-7): EAGVAQSPRYKIIEKRQSVAFWCNPISGHATLYWYQQILGQGPKLLIQFQNNGVVDDSQLPKDRFSAERLKGVDSTLKIQPAKLEDSAVYLCASSLVYGVRPPYEQYFGPGTRLTVT.

V usage is TRBV7-9 and J usage is TRBJ2-7; 7 bases line up with TRBD2. The CDR3 has 16 amino acids. V was clipped by 5 bases and J by 5 bases; unmatched bases: 15. Germline CDR1 is SEHNR and CDR2 is FQNEAQ (reference sequence). CDR3: CASSLTSTKNFDEQYF. The CDR3 DNA sequence: TGTGCCAGCAGCCTGACTAGCACCAAAAACTTCGACGAGCAGTACTTC.

In its sample, this clonotype was seen a few times. The rearrangement links TRBV5-4 to TRBJ2-7, with TRBD2 matching over 7 bases. Germline CDR1 SGHNT, CDR2 YYREEE (reference sequence). Trimming took 0 bases from V and 5 from J; bases not matched to a gene: 11. The length of the CDR3 is 16 residues. The CDR3 region has the DNA TGTGCCAGCAGCTTGGGGGGGAGGGTCCCCCTAGACGAGCAGTACTTC. This sequence encodes CASSLGGRVPLDEQYF.

The rearrangement links TRBV12-3 or TRBV12-4 to TRBJ1-4; 10 bases map to TRBD1. CDR3 length equals 16 residues. The junction had 6 bases not matched to a gene; V was cut back by 2 bases and J by 6 bases. The CDR3 sequence: CASSLMPGTGDEKLFF. DNA of the CDR3: TGTGCCAGCAGTTTAATGCCCGGGACAGGGGATGAAAAACTGTTTTTT.

This chain joins TRBV25-1 and TRBJ2-5; D is undetermined. The CDR3 has 13 residues. Germline-derived CDR1 and CDR2 are MGHDK and SYGVNS. Trimming stripped 8 bases from V and 2 bases from J, with 12 bases between. The chain's CDR3 is CASAPFIQETQYF. CDR3 sequence (DNA): TGTGCCAGCGCACCTTTCATACAAGAGACCCAGTACTTC.

This clonotype was recorded at least ten times. This sequence joins TRBV7-2 and TRBJ2-3; 7 bases are a match to TRBD1. Germline lookup yields CDR1 SGHTA and CDR2 FQGNSA. J was trimmed by 1 base and V by 5 bases; bases with no gene match: 9. This CDR3 is 16 amino acids long. The CDR3 is CASSPTRGGGTDTQYF. For the CDR3, the DNA is TGTGCCAGCAGCCCAACACGAGGGGGCGGCACAGATACGCAGTATTTT.

Many counts were recorded for this clonotype. This chain uses TRBV10-3 with TRBJ2-1; 8 bases agree with TRBD2. The V and J ends lost 2 bases and 2 bases, in that order; junction bases with no gene match: 2. CDR3 length: 15 amino acids. Germline V gives CDR1 ENHRY, CDR2 SYGVKD. The CDR3 sequence: CAISETSGAYNEQFF. In DNA form, the CDR3 reads TGTGCCATCAGTGAGACTAGCGGAGCCTACAATGAGCAGTTCTTC.

This clonotype was seen many times. The V gene is TRBV11-2, the J gene TRBJ1-1; D perhaps matches TRBD1 (6 bases). This CDR3 has 16 amino acids. CDR1 is SGHAT and CDR2 is FQNNGV in the germline V gene. Trimming left V 5 bases short and J 0 bases short, with 16 bases between. CDR3 in DNA: TGTGCCAGCAGCAAAACAGGGTGGGGACTGAACACTGAAGCTTTCTTT. Its translation is CASSKTGWGLNTEAFF.

This clonotype was seen a few times. This chain joins TRBV11-2 and TRBJ1-2; no clear D. Germline CDR1 and CDR2: SGHAT and FQNNGV. This CDR3 is built from 13 residues. V lost 3 bases, J lost 6 bases, and 11 bases lay in between. CDR3 amino acids: CASSLSGRHGYTF. The CDR3 nucleotides read TGTGCCAGCAGCTTGTCGGGTCGTCATGGCTACACCTTC.

This clonotype has ten or more counts. J is TRBJ2-7 and V is TRBV7-9; D tentatively fits TRBD1 or TRBD2 (5 bases each). Germline CDR1 and CDR2: SEHNR and FQNEAQ (reference sequence). CDR3 length equals 14 residues. The V gene lost 4 bases and the J gene lost 3 bases, with 13 bases spanning the gap. CDR3 nucleotide sequence: TGTGCCAGCAGCTGGAACCGGGACCACTACGAGCAGTACTTC. It codes for CASSWNRDHYEQYF.

This clonotype was seen repeatedly, ten times or more. This chain uses TRBV18 with TRBJ2-1; 9 nucleotides agree with TRBD2. Unmatched junction bases numbered 6, after V lost 2 bases and J lost 4 bases. The germline V gene encodes CDR1 KGHSH and CDR2 LQKENI. The CDR3 covers 16 residues. This CDR3 reads CASSPGLAGYYNEQFF. The CDR3 bases are TGTGCCAGCTCACCAGGGCTAGCGGGATATTACAATGAGCAGTTCTTC.

This clonotype was picked up many times. The J gene is TRBJ2-2, the V gene TRBV30; 10 nucleotides agree with TRBD1. Germline V gene sequence: CDR1 GTSNPN, CDR2 SVGIG (reference sequence). This CDR3 is built from 14 residues. V lost 2 bases and J lost 5; bases outside the gene matches: 2. The CDR3 loop is CAWSTDRGTGELFF. Written as DNA, the CDR3 is TGTGCCTGGAGTACGGACAGGGGGACCGGGGAGCTGTTTTTT.

The genes are TRBV5-6 and TRBJ2-1, with D uncertain. Trimming left V 1 base short and J 7 bases short, with 12 bases between. Looked up from germline, CDR1 is SGHDT and CDR2 is YYEEEE. This CDR3 region has 14 residues. CDR3 sequence reads: CASSLQEWRNEQFF. The CDR3 nucleotides are TGTGCCAGCAGCTTGCAAGAATGGAGAAATGAGCAGTTCTTC.

This clonotype was counted many times. This chain joins TRBV28 and TRBJ1-5; no definite D call. CDR1 and CDR2 from the germline V gene are MDHEN and SYDVKM. The CDR3 spans 14 residues. The germline V and J ends were trimmed by 3 bases and 5 bases, with 11 bases remaining between them. In nucleotides, the CDR3 is TGTGCCAGCAGTTTGTCGCTAGGCGATCAGCCCCAGCATTTT. Residues: CASSLSLGDQPQHF.

The chain combines TRBV12-3 or TRBV12-4 with TRBJ2-4; 7 bases match TRBD1. The CDR3 consists of 14 residues. Trimming took 5 bases from V and 6 from J; bases not matched to a gene: 7. CDR3 sequence: CASSGDRVGNIQYF. DNA of the CDR3: TGTGCCAGCAGTGGAGACAGGGTGGGAAACATTCAGTACTTC.

This clonotype was observed many times. The V gene is TRBV7-2, the J gene TRBJ2-7, with TRBD1 matching over 10 bases. The length of the CDR3 is 15 residues. Germline values: CDR1 SGHTA, CDR2 FQGNSA. With 5 bases clipped from V and 1 base from J, the junction kept 5 bases outside the gene matches. As DNA, the CDR3 is TGTGCCAGCAGCCGGGGGACAGGGGTATCCTACGAGCAGTACTTC. Its translation is CASSRGTGVSYEQYF.

V and J are TRBV7-2 and TRBJ2-3, with D perhaps given as TRBD1 or TRBD2 (5 bases each). Germline V gives CDR1 SGHTA, CDR2 FQGNSA. This CDR3 spans 15 amino acids. The V and J ends lost 6 bases and 3 bases respectively, with 16 bases between them. This CDR3 reads CASRLGVVSTDTQYF. CDR3 nucleotides: TGTGCCAGCAGATTGGGGGTTGTGTCGACAGATACGCAGTATTTT.

This chain uses TRBV7-9 with TRBJ2-7, with D possibly matching TRBD1 (6 bases). Germline V gene sequence: CDR1 SEHNR, CDR2 FQNEAQ (reference sequence). The CDR3 extends over 14 amino acids. Trimming pared 6 bases from V and 4 bases from J, leaving 16 bases between. CDR3 sequence (DNA): TGTGCCAGCAGGCTACAGGGAGCCATATACGAGCAGTACTTC. Its translation: CASRLQGAIYEQYF.